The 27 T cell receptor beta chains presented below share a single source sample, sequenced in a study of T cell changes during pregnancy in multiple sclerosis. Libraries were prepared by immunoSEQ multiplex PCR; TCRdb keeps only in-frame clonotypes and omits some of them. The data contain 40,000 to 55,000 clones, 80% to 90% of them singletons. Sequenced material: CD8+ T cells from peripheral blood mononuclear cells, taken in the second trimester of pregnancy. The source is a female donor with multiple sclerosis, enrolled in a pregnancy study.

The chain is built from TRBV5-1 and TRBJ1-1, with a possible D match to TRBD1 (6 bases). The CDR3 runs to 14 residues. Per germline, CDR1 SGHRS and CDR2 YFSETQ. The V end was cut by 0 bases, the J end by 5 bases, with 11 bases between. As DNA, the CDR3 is TGCGCCAGCAGCTTGGCGTACAGGGTTACTGAAGCTTTCTTT. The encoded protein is CASSLAYRVTEAFF.

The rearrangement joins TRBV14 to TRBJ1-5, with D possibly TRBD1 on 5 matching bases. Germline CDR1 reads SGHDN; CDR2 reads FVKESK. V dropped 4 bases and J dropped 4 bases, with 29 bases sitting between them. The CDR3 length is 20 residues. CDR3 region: CASSRLVEDISLGVNQPQHF. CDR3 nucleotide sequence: TGTGCCAGCAGCCGCCTAGTAGAGGACATTTCCCTTGGGGTGAATCAGCCCCAGCATTTT.

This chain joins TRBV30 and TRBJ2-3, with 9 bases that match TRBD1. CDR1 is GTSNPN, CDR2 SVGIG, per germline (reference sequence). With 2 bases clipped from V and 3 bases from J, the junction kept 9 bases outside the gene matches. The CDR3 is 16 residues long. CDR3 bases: TGTGCCTGGAGTTCCCTTCCGGGACAGGGAACAGATACGCAGTATTTT. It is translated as CAWSSLPGQGTDTQYF.

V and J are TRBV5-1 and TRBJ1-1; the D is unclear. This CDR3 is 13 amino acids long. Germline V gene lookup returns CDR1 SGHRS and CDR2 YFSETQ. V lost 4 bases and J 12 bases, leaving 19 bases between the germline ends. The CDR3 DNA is TGCGCCAGCAGCGCCATTAATGCCGCGGAGACTTTCTTT. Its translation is CASSAINAAETFF. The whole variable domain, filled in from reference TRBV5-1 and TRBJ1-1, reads KAGVTQTPRYLIKTRGQQVTLSCSPISGHRSVSWYQQTPGQGLQFLFEYFSETQRNKGNFPGRFSGRQFSNSRSEMNVSTLELGDSALYLCASSAINAAETFFGQGTRLTVV.

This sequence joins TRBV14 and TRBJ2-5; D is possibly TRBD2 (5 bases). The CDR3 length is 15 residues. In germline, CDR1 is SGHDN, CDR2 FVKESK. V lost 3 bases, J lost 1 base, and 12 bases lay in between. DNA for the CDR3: TGTGCCAGCAGCCATCACTGGGGAGCCCAAGAGACCCAGTACTTC. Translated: CASSHHWGAQETQYF.

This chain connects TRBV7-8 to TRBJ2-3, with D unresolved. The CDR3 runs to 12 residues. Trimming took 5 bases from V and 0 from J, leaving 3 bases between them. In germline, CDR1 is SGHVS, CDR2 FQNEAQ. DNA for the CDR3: TGTGCCAGCAGCCCTAGCACAGATACGCAGTATTTT. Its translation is CASSPSTDTQYF.

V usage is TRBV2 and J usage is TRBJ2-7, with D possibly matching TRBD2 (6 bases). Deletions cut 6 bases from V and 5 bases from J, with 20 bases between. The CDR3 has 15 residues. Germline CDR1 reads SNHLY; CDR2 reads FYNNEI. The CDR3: CASRTGTRKGDEQYF. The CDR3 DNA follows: TGTGCCAGCAGGACCGGGACTCGAAAGGGCGACGAGCAGTACTTC.

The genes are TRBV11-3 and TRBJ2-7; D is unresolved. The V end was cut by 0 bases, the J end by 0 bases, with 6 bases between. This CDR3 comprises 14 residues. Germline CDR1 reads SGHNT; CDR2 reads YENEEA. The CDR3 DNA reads TGTGCCAGCAGCTTAGATGCGGTCTCCTACGAGCAGTACTTC. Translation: CASSLDAVSYEQYF.

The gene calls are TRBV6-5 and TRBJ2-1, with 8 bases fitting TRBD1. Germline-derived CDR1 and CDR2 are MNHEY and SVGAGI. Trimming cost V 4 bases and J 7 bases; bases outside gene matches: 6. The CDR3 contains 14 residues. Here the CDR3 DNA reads TGTGCCAGCAGTTCGACAGGGGTCTTGAATGAGCAGTTCTTC. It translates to CASSSTGVLNEQFF.

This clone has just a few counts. CDR3 amino acids: CASSYMAGFDTIYF. DNA for the CDR3: TGTGCCAGCAGTTACATGGCGGGGTTCGACACCATATATTTT. V and J are TRBV6-6 and TRBJ1-3; D remains ambiguous. The germline gives CDR1 MNHNY, CDR2 SVGAGI (reference sequence). The ends were cut back, 2 bases at V and 8 bases at J, with 13 bases in the middle. The CDR3 is 14 residues long.

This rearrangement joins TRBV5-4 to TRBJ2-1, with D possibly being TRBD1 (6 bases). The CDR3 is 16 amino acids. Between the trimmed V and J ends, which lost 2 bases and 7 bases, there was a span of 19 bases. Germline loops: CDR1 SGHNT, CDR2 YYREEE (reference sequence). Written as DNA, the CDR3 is TGTGCCAGCAGCTTTCCTGTTTTTGGGGGCGCGAATGAGCAGTTCTTC. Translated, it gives CASSFPVFGGANEQFF. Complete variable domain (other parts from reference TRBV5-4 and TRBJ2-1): ETGVTQSPTHLIKTRGQQVTLRCSSQSGHNTVSWYQQALGQGPQFIFQYYREEENGRGNFPPRFSGLQFPNYSSELNVNALELDDSALYLCASSFPVFGGANEQFFGPGTRLTVL.

As DNA, the CDR3 is TGTGCCAGCAGTGTCCAAACCGACTTTAACTATGGCTACACCTTC. It is translated as CASSVQTDFNYGYTF. The chain joins TRBV28 to TRBJ1-2; D is undetermined. The germline CDR1 and CDR2 sequences are MDHEN and SYDVKM. V was pared by 5 bases and J by 1 base, with 14 bases between. The CDR3 has 15 residues.

CDR3 sequence reads: CASSEQGNQPQHF. In DNA, the CDR3 is TGTGCCAGCAGTGAACAGGGGAATCAGCCCCAGCATTTT. The gene calls are TRBV6-1 and TRBJ1-5; D may be TRBD1 (6 bases). Germline CDR1 MNHNS, CDR2 SASEGT. The CDR3 is 13 residues long. Trimming left V 2 bases short and J 4 bases short, with 6 bases between.

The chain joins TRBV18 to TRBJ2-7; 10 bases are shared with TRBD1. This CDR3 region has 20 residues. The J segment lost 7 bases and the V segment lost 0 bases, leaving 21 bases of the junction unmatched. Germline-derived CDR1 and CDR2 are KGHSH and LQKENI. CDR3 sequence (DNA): TGTGCCAGCTCACCACCGAAGGGCGGGACAGGGGTTCTCCCTCGACTTGAGCAGTACTTC. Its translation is CASSPPKGGTGVLPRLEQYF.

This CDR3 reads CASSSLVLRETQYF. The DNA for the CDR3 is TGTGCCAGCAGCTCTCTAGTCTTACGAGAGACCCAGTACTTC. The rearrangement joins TRBV7-9 to TRBJ2-5, with unresolved D. Germline V gene data show CDR1 as SEHNR and CDR2 as FQNEAQ (reference sequence). The CDR3 extends over 14 amino acids. The ends were cut back, 4 bases at V and 4 bases at J, with 13 bases in the middle.

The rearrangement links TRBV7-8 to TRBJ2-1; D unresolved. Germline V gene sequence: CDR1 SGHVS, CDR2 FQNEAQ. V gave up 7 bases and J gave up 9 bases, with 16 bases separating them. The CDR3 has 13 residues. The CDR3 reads CASTDMYPGEQFF. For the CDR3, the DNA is TGTGCCAGCACCGACATGTATCCTGGTGAGCAGTTCTTC.

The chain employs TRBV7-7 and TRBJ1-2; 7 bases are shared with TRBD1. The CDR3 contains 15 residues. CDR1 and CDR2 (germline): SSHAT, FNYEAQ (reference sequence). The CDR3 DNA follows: TGTGCTAGCGATCGACAGGGTAGGGGTGGCTATGGCTACACCTTC. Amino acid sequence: CASDRQGRGGYGYTF.

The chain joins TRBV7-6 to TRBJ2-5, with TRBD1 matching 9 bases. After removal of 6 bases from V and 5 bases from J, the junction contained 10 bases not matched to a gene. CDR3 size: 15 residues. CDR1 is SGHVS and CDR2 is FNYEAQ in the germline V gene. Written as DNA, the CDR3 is TGTGCCAGCAGTTGGACAGGGGCGGCGGGGGAGACCCAGTACTTC. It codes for CASSWTGAAGETQYF.

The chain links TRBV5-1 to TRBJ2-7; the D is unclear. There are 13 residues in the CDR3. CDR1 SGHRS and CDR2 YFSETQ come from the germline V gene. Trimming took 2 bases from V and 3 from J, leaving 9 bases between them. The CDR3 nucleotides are TGCGCCAGCAGCTTTAACAGTCACTACGAGCAGTACTTC. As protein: CASSFNSHYEQYF. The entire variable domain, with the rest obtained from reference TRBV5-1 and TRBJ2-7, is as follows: KAGVTQTPRYLIKTRGQQVTLSCSPISGHRSVSWYQQTPGQGLQFLFEYFSETQRNKGNFPGRFSGRQFSNSRSEMNVSTLELGDSALYLCASSFNSHYEQYFGPGTRLTVT.

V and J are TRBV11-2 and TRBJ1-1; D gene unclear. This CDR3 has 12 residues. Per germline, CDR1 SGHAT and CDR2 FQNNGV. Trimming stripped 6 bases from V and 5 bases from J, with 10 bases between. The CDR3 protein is CASSNGLTEAFF. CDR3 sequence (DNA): TGTGCCAGCAGTAACGGACTGACTGAAGCTTTCTTT.

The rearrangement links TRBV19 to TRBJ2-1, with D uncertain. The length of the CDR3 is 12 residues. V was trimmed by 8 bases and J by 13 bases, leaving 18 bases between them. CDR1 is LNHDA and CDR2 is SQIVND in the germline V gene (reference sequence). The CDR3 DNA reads TGTGCCAGTTGTCACCCCCGACGCGGTCAGTTCTTC. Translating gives CASCHPRRGQFF.

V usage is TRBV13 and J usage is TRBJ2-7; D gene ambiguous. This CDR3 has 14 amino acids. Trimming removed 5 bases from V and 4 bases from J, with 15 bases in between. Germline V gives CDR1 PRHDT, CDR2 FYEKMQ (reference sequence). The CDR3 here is CASSAAMGHYEQYF. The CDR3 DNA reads TGTGCCAGCAGCGCCGCAATGGGCCATTACGAGCAGTACTTC.

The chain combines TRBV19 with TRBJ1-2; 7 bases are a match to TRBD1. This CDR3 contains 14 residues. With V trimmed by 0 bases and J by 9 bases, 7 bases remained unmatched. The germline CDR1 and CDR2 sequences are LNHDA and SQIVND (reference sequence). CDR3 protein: CASSIDETGLSYTF. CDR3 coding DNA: TGTGCCAGTAGTATAGATGAGACAGGGTTGAGCTACACCTTC. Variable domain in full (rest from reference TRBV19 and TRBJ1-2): DGGITQSPKYLFRKEGQNVTLSCEQNLNHDAMYWYRQDPGQGLRLIYYSQIVNDFQKGDIAEGYSVSREKKESFPLTVTSAQKNPTAFYLCASSIDETGLSYTFGSGTRLTVV.

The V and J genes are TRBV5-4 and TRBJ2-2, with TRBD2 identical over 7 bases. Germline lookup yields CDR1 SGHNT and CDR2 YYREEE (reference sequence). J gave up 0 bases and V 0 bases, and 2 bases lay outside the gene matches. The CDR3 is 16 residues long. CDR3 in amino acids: CASSLVGGTNTGELFF. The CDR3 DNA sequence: TGTGCCAGCAGCTTGGTGGGGGGGACGAACACCGGGGAGCTGTTTTTT.

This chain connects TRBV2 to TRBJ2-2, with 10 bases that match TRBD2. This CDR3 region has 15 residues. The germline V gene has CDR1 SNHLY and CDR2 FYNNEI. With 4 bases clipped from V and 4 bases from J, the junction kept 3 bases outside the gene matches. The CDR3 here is CASSVAGGSTGELFF. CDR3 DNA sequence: TGTGCCAGCAGTGTAGCGGGAGGTAGCACCGGGGAGCTGTTTTTT.

The CDR3 is CASSQGNEQYF. For the CDR3, the DNA is TGTGCCAGCAGTCAGGGAAACGAGCAGTACTTC. The gene calls are TRBV6-5 and TRBJ2-7; weak D call: TRBD1 (5 bases). The CDR3 is 11 residues long. The germline V gene has CDR1 MNHEY and CDR2 SVGAGI. Trimming pared 5 bases from V and 5 bases from J, leaving 7 bases between.

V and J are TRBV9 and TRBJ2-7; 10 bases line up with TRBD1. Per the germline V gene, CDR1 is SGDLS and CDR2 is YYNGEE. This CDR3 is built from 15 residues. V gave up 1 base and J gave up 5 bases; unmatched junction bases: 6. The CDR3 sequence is CASSVSGQGGDEQYF. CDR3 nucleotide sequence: TGTGCCAGCAGCGTATCCGGACAGGGGGGAGACGAGCAGTACTTC.